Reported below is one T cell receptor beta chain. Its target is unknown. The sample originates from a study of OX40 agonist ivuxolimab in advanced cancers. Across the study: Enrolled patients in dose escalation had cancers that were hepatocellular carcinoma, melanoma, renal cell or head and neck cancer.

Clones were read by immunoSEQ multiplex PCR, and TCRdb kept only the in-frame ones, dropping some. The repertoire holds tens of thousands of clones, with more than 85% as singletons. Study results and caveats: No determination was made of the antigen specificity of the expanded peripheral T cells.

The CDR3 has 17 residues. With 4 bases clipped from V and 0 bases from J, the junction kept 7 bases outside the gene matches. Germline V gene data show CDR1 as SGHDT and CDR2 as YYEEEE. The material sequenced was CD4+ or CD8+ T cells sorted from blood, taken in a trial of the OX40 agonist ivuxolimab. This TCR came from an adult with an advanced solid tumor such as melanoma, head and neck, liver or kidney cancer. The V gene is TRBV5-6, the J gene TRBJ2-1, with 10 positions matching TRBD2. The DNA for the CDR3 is TGTGCCAGCAGCGGACGTTCTAGCGGGAGCTCCTACAATGAGCAGTTCTTC. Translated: CASSGRSSGSSYNEQFF.